What follows is one T cell receptor beta chain and its context. The CDR3 is made up of 18 amino acids. The germline V gene has CDR1 MNHEY and CDR2 SMNVEV (reference sequence). The V segment lost 5 bases and the J segment 0 bases; nucleotides outside the gene matches: 13. The data originate from a study of cytomegalovirus exposure and HLA in healthy donors. Researchers ran the PCR with 60 Vbeta and 13 Jbeta primers. Data came from immunoSEQ multiplex PCR; TCRdb stores just in-frame clones and leaves some out. The data contain roughly 120,000 clones, 74% of them singletons. The chain carries TRBV27 and TRBJ1-1; TRBD1 agrees at 9 bases. The sample comprised PBMCs. The receptor was isolated from a woman between 50 and 59 years old in good health and CMV-seropositive. Here the CDR3 DNA reads TGTGCCAGCAGTCCCCTGTTGGGGACAGGGAACATGAACACTGAAGCTTTCTTT. Amino acid sequence: CASSPLLGTGNMNTEAFF.